Following are 13 T cell receptor beta chains from one sample sequenced in a study of regulatory T cells in long-lasting Graves disease. Construction of TCR beta libraries relied on iRepertoire HTBI primers and on Arm-PCR targeting CDR3 regions. TCRdb fed the multiplex PCR reads into MiXCR, producing one record per CDR3 protein. Of roughly 470,000 distinct CDR3 sequences in the sample, more than 20% were seen once. Time point specified: persistent/refractory GD, antithyroid drugs over 5 years with positive TRAb. Extracted PBMC RNA gave rise to the TCR library. The material was peripheral blood mononuclear cells (PBMCs), obtained when the disease was refractory, from a patient treated with antithyroid drugs. These TCRs come from a female donor with Graves disease.

The rearrangement joins TRBV24-1 to TRBJ2-2, with D tentatively TRBD1 (5 bases). Trimming stripped 1 base from V and 3 bases from J, with 11 bases between. Germline CDR1 is KGHDR and CDR2 is SFDVKD. The CDR3 runs 16 residues. The CDR3 loop reads CATSDFRARDTGELFF. The CDR3 DNA reads as TGTGCCACCAGTGATTTCAGGGCCCGAGACACCGGGGAGCTGTTTTTT.

This clonotype was counted ten times or more. This chain links TRBV9 with TRBJ2-5; 9 nucleotides line up with TRBD2. CDR1 is SGDLS and CDR2 is YYNGEE in the germline V gene. This CDR3 has 15 amino acids. J lost 1 base, V lost 3 bases, and 4 bases had no gene match. The CDR3 DNA reads TGTGCCAGCAGCGATGGGACTAGCTCCCAAGAGACCCAGTACTTC. It codes for CASSDGTSSQETQYF.

V is TRBV19 and J is TRBJ1-5; D gene uncertain. Germline lookup yields CDR1 LNHDA and CDR2 SQIVND (reference sequence). There are 15 residues in the CDR3. Between the trimmed V and J ends, which lost 5 bases and 0 bases, there was a span of 11 bases. The CDR3 sequence is CASSSVVSSNQPQHF. CDR3 nucleotides: TGTGCCAGTAGTTCAGTCGTTTCTAGCAATCAGCCCCAGCATTTT.

This clonotype appeared many times. The rearrangement uses TRBV2 and TRBJ1-2; D unclear. Germline CDR1 SNHLY, CDR2 FYNNEI. V lost 0 bases, J lost 2 bases, and 4 bases lay in between. This CDR3 is 13 amino acids long. In DNA, the CDR3 is TGTGCCAGCAGTGAAGCACAGAACTATGGCTACACCTTC. As protein: CASSEAQNYGYTF.

At least ten counts were recorded for this clonotype. This chain links TRBV5-6 with TRBJ1-2; D gene uncertain. From germline, CDR1 is SGHDT and CDR2 YYEEEE. This CDR3 region has 14 residues. Trimming took off 2 bases at V and 3 bases at J, with 11 bases between the two ends. DNA of the CDR3: TGTGCCAGCAGCTTTGTCGGCACGGACTATGGCTACACCTTC. It translates to CASSFVGTDYGYTF.

The rearrangement links TRBV11-2 to TRBJ2-3; no reliable D call. V lost 0 bases and J lost 1, with 8 bases in between. There are 15 residues in the CDR3. Germline V gene data show CDR1 as SGHAT and CDR2 as FQNNGV. CDR3 DNA sequence: TGTGCCAGCAGCTTAGACTCGGCAGGCACAGATACGCAGTATTTT. Protein: CASSLDSAGTDTQYF.

The chain joins TRBV2 to TRBJ1-2; no clear D gene. Germline CDR1 SNHLY, CDR2 FYNNEI. V dropped 5 bases and J dropped 7 bases, with 11 bases sitting between them. The CDR3 has 12 residues. CDR3 sequence (DNA): TGTGCCAGCAGTCCCGGGGTTTTTGGCTACACCTTC. It encodes CASSPGVFGYTF.

This clonotype was picked up a small number of times. The chain uses TRBV11-2 and TRBJ2-1, with D unresolved. The length of the CDR3 is 13 residues. Germline assignment: CDR1 SGHAT and CDR2 FQNNGV. Trimming shortened V by 1 base and J by 12 bases, and 13 bases separated the two germline ends. DNA of the CDR3: TGTGCCAGCAGCTTAGGAGTGGAAGCCTCGCAGTTCTTC. This codes for CASSLGVEASQFF.

This chain joins TRBV19 and TRBJ2-1, with a tentative D call TRBD1 (8 bases). CDR3 size: 18 residues. The germline CDR1 and CDR2 sequences are LNHDA and SQIVND (reference sequence). V dropped 6 bases and J dropped 2 bases, with 23 bases sitting between them. The CDR3 here is CASSSGGSGRAAYNEQFF. The CDR3 nucleotides are TGTGCCAGTAGCTCAGGGGGCAGTGGGAGGGCGGCCTACAATGAGCAGTTCTTC.

This clonotype was counted many times. The chain uses TRBV2 and TRBJ2-6; D possibly matches TRBD1 or TRBD2 (5 bases each). The V gene's germline CDR1 is SNHLY and CDR2 FYNNEI. CDR3 length equals 13 residues. Trimming stripped 10 bases from V and 0 bases from J, with 7 bases between. CDR3 loop: CAIGASGANVLTF. Here the CDR3 DNA reads TGTGCCATCGGGGCCTCTGGGGCCAACGTCCTGACTTTC.

This clonotype was seen only a few times. Given a much more abundant clone one base away, this may be a read error. The V call is TRBV28, the J call TRBJ2-7; D is ambiguous. Trimming took off 11 bases at V and 0 bases at J, with 14 bases between the two ends. Germline-derived CDR1 and CDR2 are MDHEN and SYDVKM. This CDR3 contains 13 residues. CDR3 DNA: TGTGCCGGCACGACGGCCCGCTCCTACGAGCAGTACTTC. It specifies CAGTTARSYEQYF. The whole variable domain, filled in from reference TRBV28 and TRBJ2-7, reads DVKVTQSSRYLVKRTGEKVFLECVQDMDHENMFWYRQDPGLGLRLIYFSYDVKMKEKGDIPEGYSVSREKKERFSLILESASTNQTSMYLCAGTTARSYEQYFGPGTRLTVT.

This clonotype was observed a few times. V and J are TRBV7-8 and TRBJ2-3; possibly TRBD1 for D (5 bases). Trimming stripped 2 bases from V and 0 bases from J, with 18 bases between. The CDR3 is made up of 18 amino acids. The germline gives CDR1 SGHVS, CDR2 FQNEAQ. The chain's CDR3 is CASSLIDRSGISTDTQYF. CDR3 in DNA: TGTGCCAGCAGCTTAATCGACCGGTCAGGGATTAGCACAGATACGCAGTATTTT. The complete variable domain, with remaining parts taken from reference TRBV7-8 and TRBJ2-3, reads GAGVSQSPRYKVAKRGQDVALRCDPISGHVSLFWYQQALGQGPEFLTYFQNEAQLDKSGLPSDRFFAERPEGSVSTLKIQRTQQEDSAVYLCASSLIDRSGISTDTQYFGPGTRLTVL.

In this sample, this clonotype turned up many times. The CDR3: CASSYEFTVTEAFF. CDR3 sequence (DNA): TGTGCCAGCAGTTACGAATTTACAGTCACTGAAGCTTTCTTT. J is TRBJ1-1 and V is TRBV6-5; D remains ambiguous. This CDR3 is built from 14 residues. Trimming stripped 2 bases from V and 4 bases from J, with 11 bases between. Germline assignment: CDR1 MNHEY and CDR2 SVGAGI.